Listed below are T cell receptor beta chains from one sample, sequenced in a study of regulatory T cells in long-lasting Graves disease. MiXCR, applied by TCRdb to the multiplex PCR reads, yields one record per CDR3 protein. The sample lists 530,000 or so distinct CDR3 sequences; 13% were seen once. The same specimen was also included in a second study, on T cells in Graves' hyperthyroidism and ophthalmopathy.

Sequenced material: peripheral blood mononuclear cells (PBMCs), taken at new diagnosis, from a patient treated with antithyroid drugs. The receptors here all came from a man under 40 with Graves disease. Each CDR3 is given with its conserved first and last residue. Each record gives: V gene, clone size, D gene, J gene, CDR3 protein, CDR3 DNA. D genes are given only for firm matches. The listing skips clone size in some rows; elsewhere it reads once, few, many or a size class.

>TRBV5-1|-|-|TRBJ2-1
CASSLAGSSYDEQFF
TGCGCCAGCAGCTTGGCGGGCAGCTCCTACGATGAGCAGTTCTTC
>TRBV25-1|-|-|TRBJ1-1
CASSDLRGGTEAFF
TGTGCCAGCAGTGACCTGCGAGGGGGGACTGAAGCTTTCTTT
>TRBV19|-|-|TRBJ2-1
CATEDIYNEQFF
TGTGCCACCGAGGACATTTACAATGAGCAGTTCTTC
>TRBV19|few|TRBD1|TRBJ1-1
CASSWDRRRAFF
TGTGCCAGTAGTTGGGACAGACGACGAGCTTTCTTT
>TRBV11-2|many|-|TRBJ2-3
CASSSRTTSTDTQYF
TGTGCCAGCAGCTCCCGGACTACCTCCACAGATACGCAGTATTTT
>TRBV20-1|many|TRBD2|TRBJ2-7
CSAKDSSGSWDEQYF
TGCAGTGCTAAGGACTCCAGCGGGAGCTGGGACGAGCAGTACTTC
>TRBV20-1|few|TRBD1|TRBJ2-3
CSAHLRDREPDTQYF
TGCAGTGCCCACCTTAGGGACAGGGAACCAGATACGCAGTATTTT
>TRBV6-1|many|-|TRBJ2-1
CATGPGAYNEQFF
TGTGCCACCGGTCCAGGGGCGTACAATGAGCAGTTCTTC
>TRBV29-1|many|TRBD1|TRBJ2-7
CSVGDRDPYEQYF
TGCAGCGTGGGGGACAGGGACCCCTACGAGCAGTACTTC
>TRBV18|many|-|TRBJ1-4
CASSPEATNEKLFF
TGTGCCAGCAGTCCCGAGGCAACTAATGAAAAACTGTTTTTT
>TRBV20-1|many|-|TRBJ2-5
CSARREDGGETQYF
TGCAGTGCTAGACGTGAGGACGGAGGGGAGACCCAGTACTTC
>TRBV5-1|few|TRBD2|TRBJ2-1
CASGSRTSGRANEQFF
TGCGCCAGCGGATCTCGTACTAGCGGGAGGGCCAATGAGCAGTTCTTC
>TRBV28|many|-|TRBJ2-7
CASSPYSILYEQYF
TGTGCCAGCAGTCCCTACTCCATTCTCTACGAGCAGTACTTC
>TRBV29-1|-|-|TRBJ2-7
CSAGPGTIYEQYF
TGCAGCGCTGGACCGGGTACGATCTACGAGCAGTACTTC
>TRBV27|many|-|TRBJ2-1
CASSFYSGIGGNEQFF
TGTGCCAGCAGTTTCTATAGCGGTATCGGAGGGAATGAGCAGTTCTTC